The 23 T cell receptor beta chains reported below all come from one sample, sequenced in a study of blood T cell repertoires in COVID-19. Assay used: immunoSEQ multiplex PCR; TCRdb lists only in-frame clones, some missing. The sample contains 100,000 or so clones, roughly 81% of which appear only once. Sequencing was done on a sample of peripheral blood. The receptor set was obtained from a human donor in a cohort sampled during active COVID-19.

The V and J genes are TRBV20-1 and TRBJ1-3; D remains ambiguous. The V gene lost 3 bases and the J gene lost 9 bases, with 6 bases spanning the gap. This CDR3 has 10 residues. CDR1 is DFQATT, CDR2 SNEGSKA, per germline (reference sequence). The CDR3 reads CSARLITIYF. In DNA form, the CDR3 reads TGCAGTGCTAGGTTAATCACCATATATTTT.

The chain carries TRBV30 and TRBJ1-1; perhaps TRBD1 as D (5 bases). Trimming removed 1 base from V and 10 bases from J, with 19 bases in between. The CDR3 is 14 amino acids. From germline, CDR1 is GTSNPN and CDR2 SVGIG (reference sequence). CDR3 nucleotides: TGTGCCTGGAGTGGACAGATCTCCCCCCTCGGAGCTTTCTTT. Its protein is CAWSGQISPLGAFF.

V and J are TRBV7-2 and TRBJ2-5; a weak D match, TRBD1 (8 bases). The CDR3 spans 15 residues. V was trimmed by 4 bases and J by 4 bases, leaving 16 bases between them. CDR1 and CDR2 (germline): SGHTA, FQGNSA. CDR3 protein: CASSSQTGEGETQYF. The CDR3 bases are TGTGCCAGCAGCTCCCAGACAGGGGAGGGAGAGACCCAGTACTTC.

The chain employs TRBV6-5 and TRBJ1-2, with 7 bases aligning to TRBD1. The CDR3 runs 14 residues. V dropped 4 bases and J dropped 7; count of bases not matched to a gene: 9. Germline CDR1 is MNHEY and CDR2 is SVGAGI. CDR3 sequence: CASSSPTGSGGYTF. The CDR3 nucleotides read TGTGCCAGCAGTTCCCCGACAGGGTCTGGTGGCTACACCTTC.

The V gene is TRBV25-1, the J gene TRBJ2-2, with 11 nucleotides matching TRBD1. The CDR3 loop spans 16 amino acids. Trimming removed 1 base from V and 6 bases from J; junction bases left unmatched: 4. Germline V lookup: CDR1 MGHDK, CDR2 SYGVNS. The CDR3 reads CASSEWTGGDAGELFF. The DNA for the CDR3 is TGTGCCAGCAGTGAATGGACAGGGGGCGACGCCGGGGAGCTGTTTTTT.

The rearrangement joins TRBV7-2 to TRBJ1-1; no clear D gene. The germline gives CDR1 SGHTA, CDR2 FQGNSA. CDR3 length: 12 amino acids. With 3 bases removed from V and 2 bases from J, the gap between germline ends came to 4 bases. This chain's CDR3 is CASSFGNTEAFF. As DNA, the CDR3 is TGTGCCAGCAGCTTTGGCAACACTGAAGCTTTCTTT.

J is TRBJ1-2 and V is TRBV29-1, with 11 bases identical to TRBD1. Germline V gene sequence: CDR1 SQVTM, CDR2 ANQGSEA. The trim removed 6 bases at V and 1 base at J, leaving 1 base unmatched. The CDR3 totals 13 residues. This CDR3 is CSVGTGGNYGYTF. CDR3 bases: TGCAGCGTGGGGACAGGGGGTAACTATGGCTACACCTTC.

This chain uses TRBV7-9 with TRBJ1-3; 7 nucleotides line up with TRBD1. Germline assignment: CDR1 SEHNR and CDR2 FQNEAQ (reference sequence). After removal of 4 bases from V and 3 bases from J, the junction contained 9 bases not matched to a gene. The CDR3 runs 16 residues. The CDR3: CASSSYRGVFGNTIYF. The CDR3 DNA sequence: TGTGCCAGCAGCTCCTACAGGGGAGTGTTTGGAAACACCATATATTTT.

V is TRBV7-9 and J is TRBJ1-1, with D perhaps matching TRBD1 (5 bases). Germline-derived CDR1 and CDR2 are SEHNR and FQNEAQ (reference sequence). This CDR3 contains 15 residues. Deletions cut 5 bases from V and 0 bases from J, with 13 bases between. The CDR3 region is CASSQGPGMNTEAFF. As DNA, the CDR3 is TGTGCCAGCAGCCAGGGCCCGGGTATGAACACTGAAGCTTTCTTT.

This clone was detected a few times. The rearrangement links TRBV6-5 to TRBJ1-4; possible D gene TRBD1, 5 bases. The CDR3 runs to 13 residues. The V gene lost 4 bases and the J gene lost 7 bases, with 10 bases spanning the gap. CDR1 is MNHEY and CDR2 is SVGAGI in the germline V gene. The CDR3, as DNA: TGTGCCAGCAGTTTCGACAGATTTGAAAAACTGTTTTTT. The encoded protein is CASSFDRFEKLFF.

CDR3 DNA: TGTGCCAGCAGCGTCAGCGGGGTTATCACAGATACGCAGTATTTT. It encodes CASSVSGVITDTQYF. The chain recombines TRBV9 with TRBJ2-3; 7 bases align to TRBD2. The V gene end was trimmed by 2 bases and the J gene end by 2 bases; junction bases not matched to a gene: 5. The length of the CDR3 is 15 residues. In germline, CDR1 is SGDLS, CDR2 YYNGEE.

This chain links TRBV4-3 with TRBJ2-5; possibly TRBD2 for D (5 bases). There are 13 residues in the CDR3. Trimming removed 0 bases at V and 5 bases at J, with 7 bases between. The germline V gene encodes CDR1 LGHNA and CDR2 YSLEER. The CDR3 nucleotides read TGCGCCAGCAGCCAAGAGAGCGGCGAGACCCAGTACTTC. Protein product: CASSQESGETQYF.

This rearrangement joins TRBV28 to TRBJ2-1; perhaps TRBD2 as D (5 bases). CDR3 length equals 12 residues. CDR1 and CDR2 (germline): MDHEN, SYDVKM. The ends were cut back, 2 bases at V and 8 bases at J, with 7 bases in the middle. In DNA, the CDR3 is TGTGCCAGCAGTTTAGTGCGGGATGAGCAGTTCTTC. This translates into CASSLVRDEQFF.

V and J are TRBV2 and TRBJ1-1, with D possibly TRBD1 on 5 matching bases. Deletions cut 2 bases from V and 3 bases from J, with 10 bases between. The V gene's germline CDR1 is SNHLY and CDR2 FYNNEI. CDR3 length equals 14 residues. The CDR3 spells CASSESGGYTEAFF. The CDR3 bases are TGTGCCAGCAGTGAATCGGGGGGGTACACTGAAGCTTTCTTT. Filled out from reference TRBV2 and TRBJ1-1, the complete variable domain reads EPEVTQTPSHQVTQMGQEVILRCVPISNHLYFYWYRQILGQKVEFLVSFYNNEISEKSEIFDDQFSVERPDGSNFTLKIRSTKLEDSAMYFCASSESGGYTEAFFGQGTRLTVV.

The rearrangement uses TRBV10-1 and TRBJ2-7; D not resolved. The CDR3 spans 15 residues. Germline V gene data show CDR1 as WNHNN and CDR2 as SYGVQD (reference sequence). Trimming pared 0 bases from V and 2 bases from J, leaving 11 bases between. CDR3 region: CASSESTTPPYEQYF. CDR3 nucleotides: TGCGCCAGCAGTGAGTCAACGACTCCACCCTACGAGCAGTACTTC.

V and J are TRBV24-1 and TRBJ1-2; 7 bases line up with TRBD1. The CDR3 spans 14 residues. The junction had 4 bases not matched to a gene; V was cut back by 3 bases and J by 4 bases. Germline CDR1 is KGHDR and CDR2 is SFDVKD. DNA of the CDR3: TGTGCCACCAGTGATACGGGACAGAGCTATGGCTACACCTTC. This encodes CATSDTGQSYGYTF.

The chain combines TRBV5-1 with TRBJ2-3; D is possibly TRBD2 (6 bases). Germline assignment: CDR1 SGHRS and CDR2 YFSETQ. The CDR3 has 15 amino acids. The ends were cut back, 0 bases at V and 13 bases at J, with 21 bases in the middle. The CDR3 loop is CASSLDNSGGRREYF. The DNA of the CDR3 is TGCGCCAGCAGCTTGGATAATAGCGGAGGTCGAAGGGAGTATTTT.

This clone was recorded once. The chain links TRBV2 to TRBJ2-5, with a weak D call TRBD2 (5 bases). Germline V lookup: CDR1 SNHLY, CDR2 FYNNEI. V dropped 5 bases and J dropped 9 bases, with 19 bases sitting between them. The CDR3 has 14 amino acids. The CDR3: CASSRLADAGAQYF. CDR3 coding DNA: TGTGCCAGCAGTCGGCTAGCCGACGCTGGCGCCCAGTACTTC.

The J gene is TRBJ1-2, the V gene TRBV5-4; no clear D. Germline lookup yields CDR1 SGHNT and CDR2 YYREEE (reference sequence). V lost 5 bases, J lost 8 bases, and 19 bases lay in between. The length of the CDR3 is 14 residues. CDR3 DNA sequence: TGTGCCAGCAGTTATCCAGGTTCAACATTAGGCTACACCTTC. Encoded protein: CASSYPGSTLGYTF.

In its sample, this clone was seen once. V and J are TRBV6-5 and TRBJ1-4; D is perhaps TRBD1 (6 bases). The CDR3 extends over 15 amino acids. Germline lookup yields CDR1 MNHEY and CDR2 SVGAGI. With 2 bases removed from V and 7 bases from J, the gap between germline ends came to 14 bases. The CDR3 DNA sequence: TGTGCCAGCAGTTACACTCCGGGACAAACTGAAAAACTGTTTTTT. It yields the protein CASSYTPGQTEKLFF.

The rearrangement links TRBV28 to TRBJ2-7; D is possibly TRBD2 (6 bases). The CDR3 runs 15 residues. The germline V and J ends were trimmed by 2 bases and 2 bases, with 13 bases remaining between them. From germline, CDR1 is MDHEN and CDR2 SYDVKM. The DNA of the CDR3 is TGTGCCAGCAGTTTACCGGGACTCGATACCTACGAGCAGTACTTC. Its translation is CASSLPGLDTYEQYF.

V is TRBV4-2 and J is TRBJ2-7, with a possible D match to TRBD2 (6 bases). This CDR3 has 16 residues. Trimming shortened V by 0 bases and J by 2 bases, and 14 bases separated the two germline ends. Germline CDR1 LGHNA, CDR2 YNFKEQ. The CDR3 nucleotides are TGTGCCAGCAGCCAAGACTTGGGGGGTAATACCTACGAGCAGTACTTC. Protein product: CASSQDLGGNTYEQYF.

This chain links TRBV5-1 with TRBJ1-4, with 7 bases identical to TRBD1. This CDR3 has 14 amino acids. Germline V gene data show CDR1 as SGHRS and CDR2 as YFSETQ. The ends lost 1 base at V and 8 bases at J; junction bases unmatched: 5. CDR3: CASSLTGTEEKLFF. For the CDR3, the DNA is TGCGCCAGCAGCTTGACCGGGACAGAAGAAAAACTGTTTTTT.